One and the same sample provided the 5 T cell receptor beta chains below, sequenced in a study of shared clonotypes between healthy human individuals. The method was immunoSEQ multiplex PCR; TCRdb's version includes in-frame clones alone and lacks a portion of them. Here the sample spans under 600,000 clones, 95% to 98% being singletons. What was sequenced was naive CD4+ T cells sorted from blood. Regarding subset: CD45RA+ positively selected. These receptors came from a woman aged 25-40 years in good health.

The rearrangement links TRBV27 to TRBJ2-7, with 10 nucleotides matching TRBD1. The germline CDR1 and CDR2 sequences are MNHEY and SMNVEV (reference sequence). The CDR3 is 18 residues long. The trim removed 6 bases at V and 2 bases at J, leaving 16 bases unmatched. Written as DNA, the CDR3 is TGTGCCAGCAGGCCACGGACAGGGGGATCTTTAGATCCCTACGAGCAGTACTTC. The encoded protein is CASRPRTGGSLDPYEQYF.

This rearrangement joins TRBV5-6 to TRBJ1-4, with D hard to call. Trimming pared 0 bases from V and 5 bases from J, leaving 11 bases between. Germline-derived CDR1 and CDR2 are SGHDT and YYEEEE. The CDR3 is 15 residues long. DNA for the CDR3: TGTGCCAGCAGCTTGGTCGGCAGTTTGAATGAAAAACTGTTTTTT. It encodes CASSLVGSLNEKLFF.

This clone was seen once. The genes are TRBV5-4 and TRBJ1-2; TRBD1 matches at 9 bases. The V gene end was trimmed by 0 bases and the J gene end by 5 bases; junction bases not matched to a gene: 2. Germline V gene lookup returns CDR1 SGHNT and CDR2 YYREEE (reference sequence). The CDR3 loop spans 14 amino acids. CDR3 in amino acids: CASSLVGQGYGYTF. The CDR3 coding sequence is TGTGCCAGCAGCTTGGTCGGACAGGGGTATGGCTACACCTTC.

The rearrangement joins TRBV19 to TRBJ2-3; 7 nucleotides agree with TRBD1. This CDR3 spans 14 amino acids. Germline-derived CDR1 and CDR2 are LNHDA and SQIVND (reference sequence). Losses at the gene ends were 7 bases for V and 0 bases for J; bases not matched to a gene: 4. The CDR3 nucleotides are TGTGCCAGTAAGGACAGGAGTAGCACAGATACGCAGTATTTT. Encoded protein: CASKDRSSTDTQYF. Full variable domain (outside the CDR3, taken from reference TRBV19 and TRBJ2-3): DGGITQSPKYLFRKEGQNVTLSCEQNLNHDAMYWYRQDPGQGLRLIYYSQIVNDFQKGDIAEGYSVSREKKESFPLTVTSAQKNPTAFYLCASKDRSSTDTQYFGPGTRLTVL.

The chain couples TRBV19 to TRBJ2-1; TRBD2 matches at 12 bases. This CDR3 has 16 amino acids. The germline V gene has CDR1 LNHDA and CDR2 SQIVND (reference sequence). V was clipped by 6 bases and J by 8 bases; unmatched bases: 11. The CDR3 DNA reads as TGTGCCAGTAGCATATTTCCGGGACTAGCGGGCGATGAGCAGTTCTTC. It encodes CASSIFPGLAGDEQFF.